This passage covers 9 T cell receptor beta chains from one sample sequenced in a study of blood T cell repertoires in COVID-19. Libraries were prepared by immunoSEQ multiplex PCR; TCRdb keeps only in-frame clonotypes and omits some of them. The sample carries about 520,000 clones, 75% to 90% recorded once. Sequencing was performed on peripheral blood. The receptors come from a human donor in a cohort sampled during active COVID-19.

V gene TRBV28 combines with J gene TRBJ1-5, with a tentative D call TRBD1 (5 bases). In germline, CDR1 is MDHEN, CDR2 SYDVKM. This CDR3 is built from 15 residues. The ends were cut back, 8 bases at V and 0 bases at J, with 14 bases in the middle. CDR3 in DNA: TGTGCCAGCCACGAACAGGATTATAGCAATCAGCCCCAGCATTTT. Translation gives CASHEQDYSNQPQHF.

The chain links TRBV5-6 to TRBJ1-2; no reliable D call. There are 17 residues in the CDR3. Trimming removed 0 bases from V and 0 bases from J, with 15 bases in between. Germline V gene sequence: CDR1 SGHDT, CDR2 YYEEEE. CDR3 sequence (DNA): TGTGCCAGCAGCTTGGGACCTCAGGATATTTCTAACTATGGCTACACCTTC. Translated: CASSLGPQDISNYGYTF. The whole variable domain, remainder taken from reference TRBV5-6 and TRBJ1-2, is DAGVTQSPTHLIKTRGQQVTLRCSPKSGHDTVSWYQQALGQGPQFIFQYYEEEERQRGNFPDRFSGHQFPNYSSELNVNALLLGDSALYLCASSLGPQDISNYGYTFGSGTRLTVV.

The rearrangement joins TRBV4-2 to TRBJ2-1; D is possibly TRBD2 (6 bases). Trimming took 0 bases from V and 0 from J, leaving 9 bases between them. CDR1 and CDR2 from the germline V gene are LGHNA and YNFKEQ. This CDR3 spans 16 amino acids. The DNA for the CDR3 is TGTGCCAGCAGCCAAGAAGGGACTCTCTCCTACAATGAGCAGTTCTTC. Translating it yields CASSQEGTLSYNEQFF.

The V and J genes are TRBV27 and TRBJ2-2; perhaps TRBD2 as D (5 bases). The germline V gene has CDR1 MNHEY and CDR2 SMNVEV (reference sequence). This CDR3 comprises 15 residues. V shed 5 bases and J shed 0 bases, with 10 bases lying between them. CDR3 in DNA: TGTGCCAGCAGTCTGTCGGGGACGAACACCGGGGAGCTGTTTTTT. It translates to CASSLSGTNTGELFF.

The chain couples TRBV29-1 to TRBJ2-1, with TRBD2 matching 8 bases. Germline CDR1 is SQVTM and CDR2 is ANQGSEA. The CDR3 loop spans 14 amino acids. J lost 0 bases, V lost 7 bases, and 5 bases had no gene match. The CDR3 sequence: CSGPSGSSYNEQFF. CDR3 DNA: TGCAGCGGGCCAAGCGGGAGCTCCTACAATGAGCAGTTCTTC.

The CDR3: CASSDYRGTEAFF. DNA of the CDR3: TGTGCCAGCAGTGATTACAGGGGAACTGAAGCTTTCTTT. This chain uses TRBV6-1 with TRBJ1-1; 7 bases match TRBD1. Germline V gives CDR1 MNHNS, CDR2 SASEGT. The V and J ends lost 3 bases and 5 bases, in that order; junction bases with no gene match: 3. The CDR3 consists of 13 residues.

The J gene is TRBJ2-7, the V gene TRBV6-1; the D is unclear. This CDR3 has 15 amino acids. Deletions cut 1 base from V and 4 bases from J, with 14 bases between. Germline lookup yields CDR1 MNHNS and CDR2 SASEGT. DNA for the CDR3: TGTGCCAGCAGTGAAGGTGGCGGATCCATATACGAGCAGTACTTC. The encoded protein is CASSEGGGSIYEQYF.

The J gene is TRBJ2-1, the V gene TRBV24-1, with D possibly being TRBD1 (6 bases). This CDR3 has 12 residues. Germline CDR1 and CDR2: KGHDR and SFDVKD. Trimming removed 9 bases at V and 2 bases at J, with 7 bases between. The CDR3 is CATQGTYNEQFF. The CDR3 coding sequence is TGTGCCACCCAGGGGACCTACAATGAGCAGTTCTTC.

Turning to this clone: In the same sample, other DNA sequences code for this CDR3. CDR3 loop: CASSPSGRSRSYEQYF. DNA for the CDR3: TGTGCCAGCAGCCCTAGTGGGAGGAGTAGGTCCTACGAGCAGTACTTC. V is TRBV28 and J is TRBJ2-7, with D tentatively TRBD2 (6 bases). CDR1 and CDR2 (germline): MDHEN, SYDVKM. CDR3 length: 16 amino acids. The V and J ends lost 6 bases and 1 base respectively, with 19 bases between them.